Following are 29 T cell receptor beta chains from one sample sequenced in a study of a mutant IDH1 vaccine in newly diagnosed glioma. As for time point: week 35, safety follow-up. Topical imiquimod accompanied each vaccine dose, which consisted of 300 ug of mutant IDH1 20-mer peptide. Their antigens remain unidentified. This table comes from immunoSEQ multiplex PCR, and its TCRdb copy is limited to in-frame clones, with some not included. The sample lists 70,000 or so clones, about 87% seen once, with 1.5% to 2.5% in the top ten. The sample in question was PBMCs, obtained from a glioma patient whose treatment included an IDH1 peptide vaccine. Receptors were obtained from a man aged 30 to 45 with glioma.

V usage is TRBV27 and J usage is TRBJ1-1; 8 bases are shared with TRBD1. The CDR3 has 15 amino acids. Germline V CDR1 and CDR2: MNHEY, SMNVEV (reference sequence). Unmatched junction bases numbered 14, after V lost 6 bases and J lost 8 bases. DNA of the CDR3: TGTGCCAGCAGCCAGACAGGGGATCTCCTGGGCGAAGCTTTCTTT. Translated: CASSQTGDLLGEAFF.

This clone was counted between two and nine times. The chain employs TRBV14 and TRBJ2-7; 15 nucleotides align to TRBD2. With 2 bases clipped from V and 4 bases from J, the junction kept 6 bases outside the gene matches. The CDR3 sequence is 17 residues long. CDR1 and CDR2 (germline): SGHDN, FVKESK. CDR3 region: CASSQHRTSGGGYEQYF. CDR3 DNA sequence: TGTGCCAGCAGCCAACACCGGACTAGCGGGGGGGGTTACGAGCAGTACTTC.

The rearrangement joins TRBV28 to TRBJ2-5; D remains ambiguous. CDR1 is MDHEN and CDR2 is SYDVKM in the germline V gene. V lost 5 bases, J lost 5 bases, and 12 bases lay in between. The length of the CDR3 is 13 residues. CDR3 sequence (DNA): TGTGCCAGCAGTCGCCGTGGCGGCGAGACCCAGTACTTC. Amino acid sequence: CASSRRGGETQYF. The full variable domain, rest sourced from reference TRBV28 and TRBJ2-5, is DVKVTQSSRYLVKRTGEKVFLECVQDMDHENMFWYRQDPGLGLRLIYFSYDVKMKEKGDIPEGYSVSREKKERFSLILESASTNQTSMYLCASSRRGGETQYFGPGTRLLVL.

The chain uses TRBV5-6 and TRBJ1-2, with D perhaps matching TRBD1 (5 bases). Germline CDR1 and CDR2: SGHDT and YYEEEE. V lost 6 bases, J lost 7 bases, and 25 bases lay in between. The length of the CDR3 is 16 residues. The CDR3 DNA reads TGTGCCAGCACCCCCGAGCCGGGCAACCCAAGGGGTGGCTACACCTTC. Amino acid sequence: CASTPEPGNPRGGYTF.

This clone was seen a handful of times. The chain combines TRBV28 with TRBJ1-6; maybe TRBD1 (5 bases). The V end was cut by 10 bases, the J end by 10 bases, with 20 bases between. Germline CDR1 MDHEN, CDR2 SYDVKM. This CDR3 is built from 14 residues. The CDR3 sequence is CATYLAPEGSPLHF. The DNA for the CDR3 is TGTGCCACCTACCTAGCACCTGAGGGGTCACCCCTCCACTTT.

Only a few counts were recorded for this clone. CDR3 sequence: CASRRSRPYNEQFF. The CDR3 region has the DNA TGTGCCAGTAGGCGGTCAAGGCCTTACAATGAGCAGTTCTTC. V and J are TRBV19 and TRBJ2-1; no definite D call. The V end was cut by 6 bases, the J end by 4 bases, with 13 bases between. CDR3 length: 14 residues. From germline, CDR1 is LNHDA and CDR2 SQIVND (reference sequence).

V usage is TRBV10-3 and J usage is TRBJ1-6; 7 nucleotides align to TRBD1. The germline V gene has CDR1 ENHRY and CDR2 SYGVKD. V shed 2 bases, J shed 5 bases, and the junction held 6 bases outside the gene matches. This CDR3 is 16 amino acids long. The CDR3 here is CAISEEGRGDNSPLHF. Here the CDR3 DNA reads TGTGCCATCAGTGAGGAAGGCAGGGGGGATAATTCACCCCTCCACTTT.

V usage is TRBV2 and J usage is TRBJ2-1; 8 bases align to TRBD1. Germline V gene data show CDR1 as SNHLY and CDR2 as FYNNEI. The trim removed 11 bases at V and 2 bases at J, leaving 5 bases unmatched. CDR3 length equals 13 residues. Here the CDR3 reads CAGGQGPYNEQFF. The CDR3 nucleotides read TGTGCCGGAGGACAGGGACCCTACAATGAGCAGTTCTTC.

This chain uses TRBV5-1 with TRBJ2-5; 15 nucleotides agree with TRBD2. The germline gives CDR1 SGHRS, CDR2 YFSETQ. J gave up 1 base and V 2 bases, and 3 bases lay outside the gene matches. The CDR3 is 17 amino acids. CDR3 in amino acids: CASSFGLAGGRQETQYF. CDR3 bases: TGCGCCAGCAGCTTCGGACTAGCGGGGGGGCGCCAAGAGACCCAGTACTTC.

The chain couples TRBV7-8 to TRBJ1-5; 8 bases align to TRBD1. Germline CDR1 reads SGHVS; CDR2 reads FQNEAQ. Trimming took 5 bases from V and 2 from J; bases not matched to a gene: 2. The CDR3 length is 14 residues. Here the CDR3 reads CASSRGQGNQPQHF. The CDR3 region has the DNA TGTGCCAGCAGCCGGGGACAGGGCAATCAGCCCCAGCATTTT.

A few counts support this clone. The rearrangement joins TRBV27 to TRBJ1-1; D gene ambiguous. The CDR3 is made up of 13 amino acids. Germline CDR1 reads MNHEY; CDR2 reads SMNVEV (reference sequence). Trimming took 4 bases from V and 6 from J, leaving 12 bases between them. The CDR3 nucleotides read TGTGCCAGCAGTTACGGCACCTCGGCTGAAGCTTTCTTT. Amino acid sequence: CASSYGTSAEAFF.

CDR3 in DNA: TGCGCCAGCAGCTTTGGCGACTACAATGAGCAGTTCTTC. Encoded protein: CASSFGDYNEQFF. J is TRBJ2-1 and V is TRBV5-1; D unclear. Between the trimmed V and J ends, which lost 2 bases and 3 bases, there was a span of 6 bases. The CDR3 runs 13 residues. Germline V gives CDR1 SGHRS, CDR2 YFSETQ.

This clone was recorded once. CDR3: CASSLNGQPETQYF. DNA of the CDR3: TGCGCCAGCAGCTTGAACGGACAGCCAGAGACCCAGTACTTC. The chain employs TRBV5-1 and TRBJ2-5; tentatively, D is TRBD1 (6 bases). This CDR3 is built from 14 residues. Trimming shortened V by 1 base and J by 4 bases, and 11 bases separated the two germline ends. Germline CDR1 is SGHRS and CDR2 is YFSETQ.

This clone has a handful of counts. V gene TRBV30 combines with J gene TRBJ1-2, with TRBD1 matching over 9 bases. The germline V gene has CDR1 GTSNPN and CDR2 SVGIG (reference sequence). This CDR3 is 13 amino acids long. V was pared by 3 bases and J by 7 bases, with 6 bases of the junction left unmatched. The CDR3 sequence: CAWSQGTGPGYTF. DNA of the CDR3: TGTGCCTGGAGCCAAGGGACAGGGCCTGGCTACACCTTC.

The chain combines TRBV6-5 with TRBJ1-4; no clear D. The V and J ends lost 5 bases and 7 bases respectively, with 14 bases between them. The length of the CDR3 is 14 residues. The germline gives CDR1 MNHEY, CDR2 SVGAGI. The DNA for the CDR3 is TGTGCCAGCAGTCCCGGACTAGAAGGTGAAAAACTGTTTTTT. Protein product: CASSPGLEGEKLFF.

This clone was picked up a small number of times. The chain recombines TRBV27 with TRBJ1-1, with 7 bases aligning to TRBD1. The V gene end was trimmed by 5 bases and the J gene end by 8 bases; junction bases not matched to a gene: 11. The length of the CDR3 is 14 residues. CDR1 is MNHEY and CDR2 is SMNVEV in the germline V gene (reference sequence). The CDR3 region has the DNA TGTGCCAGCAGTCCCCTGGACAGGCCCTGGGAAGCTTTCTTT. Amino acid sequence: CASSPLDRPWEAFF.

The chain employs TRBV5-1 and TRBJ2-1; 13 nucleotides agree with TRBD2. V lost 1 base and J lost 6; bases outside the gene matches: 4. The CDR3 extends over 16 amino acids. Germline assignment: CDR1 SGHRS and CDR2 YFSETQ. CDR3 amino acids: CASSLILAGGFNEQFF. The CDR3, as DNA: TGCGCCAGCAGCTTGATACTAGCGGGAGGGTTCAATGAGCAGTTCTTC.

This clone was seen just once. The chain joins TRBV2 to TRBJ1-5, with D possibly matching TRBD1 (5 bases). This CDR3 has 15 residues. CDR1 is SNHLY, CDR2 FYNNEI, per germline. The V gene lost 0 bases and the J gene lost 0 bases, with 6 bases spanning the gap. The CDR3 protein is CASSEAGGSNQPQHF. The CDR3 DNA follows: TGTGCCAGCAGTGAAGCCGGGGGTAGCAATCAGCCCCAGCATTTT.

On this clone: One end of the junction fails to match germline, which may point to a read error. V usage is TRBV9 and J usage is TRBJ1-1, with D tentatively TRBD1 (6 bases). The CDR3 loop spans 14 amino acids. Germline CDR1 is SGDLS and CDR2 is YYNGEE. CDR3 DNA sequence: TGTGCCAGCAGCGAGGGAGGGGGGCTCACTAAAGCTTTCTTT. This gives the protein CASSEGGGLTKAFF.

The rearrangement links TRBV18 to TRBJ2-1; D uncertain. CDR1 is KGHSH and CDR2 is LQKENI in the germline V gene. CDR3 size: 13 residues. The V gene lost 4 bases and the J gene lost 5 bases, with 9 bases spanning the gap. The CDR3, as DNA: TGTGCCAGCTCACGTTTACTCGACAATGAGCAGTTCTTC. It is translated as CASSRLLDNEQFF. Full variable domain (remainder filled in from reference TRBV18 and TRBJ2-1): NAGVMQNPRHLVRRRGQEARLRCSPMKGHSHVYWYRQLPEEGLKFMVYLQKENIIDESGMPKERFSAEFPKEGPSILRIQQVVRGDSAAYFCASSRLLDNEQFFGPGTRLTVL.

The CDR3: CASSYSPADGYTF. CDR3 sequence (DNA): TGTGCCAGCAGTTACTCTCCCGCCGATGGCTACACCTTC. The V call is TRBV6-5, the J call TRBJ1-2, with unresolved D. Germline CDR1 reads MNHEY; CDR2 reads SVGAGI. V lost 0 bases and J 6 bases, leaving 8 bases between the germline ends. The CDR3 has 13 residues.

V usage is TRBV29-1 and J usage is TRBJ2-3; 7 nucleotides agree with TRBD1. Trimming took 5 bases from V and 0 from J; bases not matched to a gene: 2. CDR1 is SQVTM, CDR2 ANQGSEA, per germline. CDR3 size: 13 residues. The CDR3, as DNA: TGCAGCGTTTGGACAGGTAGCACAGATACGCAGTATTTT. This codes for CSVWTGSTDTQYF.

The rearrangement links TRBV19 to TRBJ1-2; D call uncertain. Trimming pared 4 bases from V and 7 bases from J, leaving 13 bases between. CDR3 size: 13 residues. Germline loops: CDR1 LNHDA, CDR2 SQIVND (reference sequence). The CDR3 here is CASSSQVGTGYTF. The CDR3 coding sequence is TGTGCCAGTAGTAGCCAGGTTGGTACTGGCTACACCTTC.

This sequence joins TRBV29-1 and TRBJ2-3; either TRBD1 or TRBD2 may supply D (5 bases each). V lost 3 bases, J lost 4 bases, and 17 bases lay in between. The CDR3 sequence is 15 residues long. Germline assignment: CDR1 SQVTM and CDR2 ANQGSEA. CDR3 region: CSVDRGQGWSDTQYF. The CDR3 DNA sequence: TGCAGCGTTGATCGAGGGCAGGGTTGGTCAGATACGCAGTATTTT.

The chain uses TRBV30 and TRBJ1-6; no firm D call. CDR3 length equals 13 residues. Germline V gene sequence: CDR1 GTSNPN, CDR2 SVGIG (reference sequence). The V end was cut by 5 bases, the J end by 0 bases, with 5 bases between. CDR3 sequence: CAWASSYNSPLHF. DNA of the CDR3: TGTGCCTGGGCGAGCTCCTATAATTCACCCCTCCACTTT.

This clone was detected only once. This rearrangement joins TRBV7-2 to TRBJ2-5, with D hard to call. The J call could be wrong; TRBJ2-7 is a better fit for the DNA end. Germline V gene data show CDR1 as SGHTA and CDR2 as FQGNSA. CDR3 size: 12 residues. The CDR3 nucleotides are TGTGCCAGCAGCTTAGGCCGGGACGAGCAGTACTTC. It codes for CASSLGRDEQYF.

The sample holds one count of this clone. The chain carries TRBV5-4 and TRBJ2-3; TRBD2 aligns across 9 bases. The V gene's germline CDR1 is SGHNT and CDR2 YYREEE (reference sequence). This CDR3 has 15 amino acids. With 1 base clipped from V and 4 bases from J, the junction kept 4 bases outside the gene matches. The CDR3 reads CASSLTSGLADTQYF. CDR3 in DNA: TGTGCCAGCAGCTTGACTAGCGGGCTCGCAGATACGCAGTATTTT. Using reference TRBV5-4 and TRBJ2-3 for the parts outside the CDR3, the full variable domain is ETGVTQSPTHLIKTRGQQVTLRCSSQSGHNTVSWYQQALGQGPQFIFQYYREEENGRGNFPPRFSGLQFPNYSSELNVNALELDDSALYLCASSLTSGLADTQYFGPGTRLTVL.

CDR3 nucleotides: TGTGCCAGCAGAGGCTTTCGTGGAAACACCATATATTTT. This encodes CASRGFRGNTIYF. The rearrangement uses TRBV6-1 and TRBJ1-3; D is undetermined. The CDR3 contains 13 residues. The germline V gene has CDR1 MNHNS and CDR2 SASEGT. The V and J ends lost 6 bases and 3 bases respectively, with 9 bases between them.

The V call is TRBV28, the J call TRBJ2-7; 12 nucleotides match TRBD1. Germline values: CDR1 MDHEN, CDR2 SYDVKM. The CDR3 runs to 16 residues. J lost 3 bases, V lost 5 bases, and 8 bases had no gene match. CDR3 sequence reads: CASSEGGTGGYYEQYF. In DNA, the CDR3 is TGTGCCAGCAGTGAAGGGGGGACAGGGGGCTACTACGAGCAGTACTTC.